The clone carrying this T cell receptor beta chain was counted between two and nine times. Its antigen is as yet unknown. Germline lookup yields CDR1 DFQATT and CDR2 SNEGSKA (reference sequence). V dropped 0 bases and J dropped 8; count of bases not matched to a gene: 12. This CDR3 spans 15 amino acids. This record comes from a study of T cell repertoires in cytomegalovirus infection. Across the whole study: Both a matching HLA type and CMV infection were indicated by public TCR beta signatures. General study results and limits: The response measured ex vivo was dominated by TCR beta clonotypes (HLA-C-restricted and CMV-specific).

In TCRdb, the reads were re-called with MiXCR into one record per CDR3 protein. The data hold a few hundred thousand distinct CDR3 sequences, with under 20% observed a single time. The receptor comes from a human donor in good health (CMV status not recorded). Some clones in this sample may be carry-over from other donors' samples. The chain carries TRBV20-1 and TRBJ1-2; 7 nucleotides align to TRBD1. The material sequenced was PBMCs. Here the CDR3 DNA reads TGCAGTGCTAGAGATCTCAACAGGGGCATGTCGGGCTACACCTTC. It translates to CSARDLNRGMSGYTF.